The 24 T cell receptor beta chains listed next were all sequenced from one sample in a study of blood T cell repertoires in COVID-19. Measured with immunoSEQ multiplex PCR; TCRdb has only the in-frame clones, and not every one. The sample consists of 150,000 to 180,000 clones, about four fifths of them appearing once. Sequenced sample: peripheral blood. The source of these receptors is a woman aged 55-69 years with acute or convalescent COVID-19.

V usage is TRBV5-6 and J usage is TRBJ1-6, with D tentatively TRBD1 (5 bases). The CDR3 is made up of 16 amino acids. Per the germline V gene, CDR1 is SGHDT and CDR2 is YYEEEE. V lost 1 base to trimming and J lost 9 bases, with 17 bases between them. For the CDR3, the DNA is TGTGCCAGCAGCTTGAGGGGCGGTGTAGGATTTTCACCCCTCCACTTT. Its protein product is CASSLRGGVGFSPLHF.

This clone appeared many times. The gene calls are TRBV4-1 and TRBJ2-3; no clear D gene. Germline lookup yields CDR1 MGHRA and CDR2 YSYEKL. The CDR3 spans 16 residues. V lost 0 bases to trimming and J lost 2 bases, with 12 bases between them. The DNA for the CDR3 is TGCGCCAGCAGCCAAGATGCCAGGTCCACCACAGATACGCAGTATTTT. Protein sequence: CASSQDARSTTDTQYF.

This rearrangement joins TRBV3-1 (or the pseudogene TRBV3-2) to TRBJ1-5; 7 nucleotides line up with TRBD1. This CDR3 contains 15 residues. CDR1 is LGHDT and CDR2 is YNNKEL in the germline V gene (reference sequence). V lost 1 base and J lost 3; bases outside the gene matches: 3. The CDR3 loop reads CASSQGQGDNQPQHF. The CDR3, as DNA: TGTGCCAGCAGCCAAGGTCAGGGGGACAATCAGCCCCAGCATTTT.

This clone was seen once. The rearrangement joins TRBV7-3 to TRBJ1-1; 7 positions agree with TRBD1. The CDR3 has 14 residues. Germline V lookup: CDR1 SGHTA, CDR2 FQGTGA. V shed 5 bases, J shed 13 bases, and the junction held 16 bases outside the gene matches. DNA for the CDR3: TGTGCCAGCAGCCCAGGGTCGATGGGACAGAGCCTTTTCTTT. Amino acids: CASSPGSMGQSLFF.

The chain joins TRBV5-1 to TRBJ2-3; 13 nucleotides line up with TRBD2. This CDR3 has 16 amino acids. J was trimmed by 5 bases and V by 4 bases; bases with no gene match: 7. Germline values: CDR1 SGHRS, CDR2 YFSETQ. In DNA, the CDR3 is TGCGCCAGCAGCACCGTACTAGCGGGGGGGTTAGATACGCAGTATTTT. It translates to CASSTVLAGGLDTQYF.

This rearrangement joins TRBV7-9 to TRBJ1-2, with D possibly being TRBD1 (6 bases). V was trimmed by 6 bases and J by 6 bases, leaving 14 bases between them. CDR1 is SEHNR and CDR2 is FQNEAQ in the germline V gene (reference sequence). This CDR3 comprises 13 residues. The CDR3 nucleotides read TGTGCCAGCAGTCGAGAAAACAGGGATGGCTACACCTTC. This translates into CASSRENRDGYTF.

As DNA, the CDR3 is TGTGCCAGCAGCTTAGGAGACAGGGGGCGAGCTTTCTTT. Amino acids: CASSLGDRGRAFF. The rearrangement links TRBV11-2 to TRBJ1-1; 10 nucleotides line up with TRBD1. V lost 1 base, J lost 10 bases, and 3 bases stayed unmatched. CDR3 length: 13 amino acids. Germline assignment: CDR1 SGHAT and CDR2 FQNNGV. Full variable domain (rest looked up from reference TRBV11-2 and TRBJ1-1): EAGVAQSPRYKIIEKRQSVAFWCNPISGHATLYWYQQILGQGPKLLIQFQNNGVVDDSQLPKDRFSAERLKGVDSTLKIQPAKLEDSAVYLCASSLGDRGRAFFGQGTRLTVV.

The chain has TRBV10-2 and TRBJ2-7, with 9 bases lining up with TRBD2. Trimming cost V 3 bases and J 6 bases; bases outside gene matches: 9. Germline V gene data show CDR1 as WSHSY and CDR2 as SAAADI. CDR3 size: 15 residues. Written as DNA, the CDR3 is TGCGCCAGCAGTGATAGGGCGGGGGGGCCCCGCGAGCAGTACTTC. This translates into CASSDRAGGPREQYF.

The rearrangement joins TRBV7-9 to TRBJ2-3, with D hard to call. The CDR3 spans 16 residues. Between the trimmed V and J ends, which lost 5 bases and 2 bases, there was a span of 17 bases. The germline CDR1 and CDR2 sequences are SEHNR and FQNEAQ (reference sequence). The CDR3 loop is CASSPQAAAHTDTQYF. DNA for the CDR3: TGTGCCAGCAGCCCCCAAGCCGCGGCCCACACAGATACGCAGTATTTT.

CDR3 sequence: CASSPGRINTEAFF. CDR3 bases: TGTGCCAGCAGTCCGGGGAGGATAAACACTGAAGCTTTCTTT. This chain connects TRBV6-5 to TRBJ1-1, with D hard to call. V was cut by 5 bases and J by 2 bases, with 12 bases left in between. The CDR3 runs to 14 residues. The germline V gene encodes CDR1 MNHEY and CDR2 SVGAGI.

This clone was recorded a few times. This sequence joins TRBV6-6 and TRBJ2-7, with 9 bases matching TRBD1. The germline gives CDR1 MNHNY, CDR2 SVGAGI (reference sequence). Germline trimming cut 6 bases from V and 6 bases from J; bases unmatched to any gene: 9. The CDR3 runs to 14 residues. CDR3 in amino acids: CASRQGARIGEQYV. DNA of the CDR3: TGTGCCAGCAGACAGGGGGCGCGAATAGGCGAGCAGTACGTC.

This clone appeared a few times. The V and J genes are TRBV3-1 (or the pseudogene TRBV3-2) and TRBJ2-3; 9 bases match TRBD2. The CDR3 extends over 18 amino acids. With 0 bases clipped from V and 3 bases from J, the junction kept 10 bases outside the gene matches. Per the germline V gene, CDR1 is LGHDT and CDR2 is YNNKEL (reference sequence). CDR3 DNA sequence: TGTGCCAGCAGCCAAGATGGAGTAGGGCGGGGGGGTACAGATACGCAGTATTTT. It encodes CASSQDGVGRGGTDTQYF.

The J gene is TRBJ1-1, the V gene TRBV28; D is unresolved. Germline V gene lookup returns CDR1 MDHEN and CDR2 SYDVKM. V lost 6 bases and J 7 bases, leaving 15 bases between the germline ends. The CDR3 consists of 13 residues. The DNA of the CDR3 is TGTGCCAGCAGCTCCCGCCCCCTACTTGAAGCTTTCTTT. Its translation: CASSSRPLLEAFF.

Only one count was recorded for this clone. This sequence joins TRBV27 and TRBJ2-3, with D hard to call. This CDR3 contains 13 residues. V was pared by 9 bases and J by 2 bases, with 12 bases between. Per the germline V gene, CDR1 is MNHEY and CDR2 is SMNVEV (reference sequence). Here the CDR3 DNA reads TGTGCCAGTGGTCTACTAAACACAGATACGCAGTATTTT. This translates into CASGLLNTDTQYF.

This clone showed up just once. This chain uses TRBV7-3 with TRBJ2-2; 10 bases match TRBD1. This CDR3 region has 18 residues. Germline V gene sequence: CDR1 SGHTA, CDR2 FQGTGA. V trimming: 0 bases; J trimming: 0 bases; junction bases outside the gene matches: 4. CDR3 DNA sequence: TGTGCCAGCAGCTTAACGGGACAGGGGCCTGCGAACACCGGGGAGCTGTTTTTT. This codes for CASSLTGQGPANTGELFF.

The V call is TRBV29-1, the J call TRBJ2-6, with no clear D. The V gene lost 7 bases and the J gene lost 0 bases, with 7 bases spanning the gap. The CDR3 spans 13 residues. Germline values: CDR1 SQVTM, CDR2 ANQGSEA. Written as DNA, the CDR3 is TGCAGCGCCGCAGACTCTGGGGCCAACGTCCTGACTTTC. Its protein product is CSAADSGANVLTF.

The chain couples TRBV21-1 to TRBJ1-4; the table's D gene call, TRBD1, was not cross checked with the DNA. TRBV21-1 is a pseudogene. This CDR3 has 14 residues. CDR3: CARPIQGITEKLFF. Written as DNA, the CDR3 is TGTGCCAGGCCCATCCAGGGAATCACTGAAAAACTGTTTTTT.

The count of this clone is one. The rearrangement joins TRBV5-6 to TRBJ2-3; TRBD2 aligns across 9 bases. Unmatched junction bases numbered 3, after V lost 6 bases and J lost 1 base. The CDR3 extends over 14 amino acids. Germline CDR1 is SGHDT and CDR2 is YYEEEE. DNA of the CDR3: TGTGCCAGCATCCAGCGGGGGGGCACAGATACGCAGTATTTT. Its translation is CASIQRGGTDTQYF.

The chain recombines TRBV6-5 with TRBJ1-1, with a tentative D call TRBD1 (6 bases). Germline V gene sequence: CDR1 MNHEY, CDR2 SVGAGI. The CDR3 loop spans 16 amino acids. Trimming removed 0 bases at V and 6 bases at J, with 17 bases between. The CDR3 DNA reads TGTGCCAGCAGTTACTCGAGGGGGTCTGGAATCTCTGAAGCTTTCTTT. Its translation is CASSYSRGSGISEAFF.

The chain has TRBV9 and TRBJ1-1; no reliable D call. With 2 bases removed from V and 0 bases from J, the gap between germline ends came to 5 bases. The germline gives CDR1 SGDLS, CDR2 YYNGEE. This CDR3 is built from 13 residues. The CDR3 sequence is CASSVRMNTEAFF. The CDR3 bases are TGTGCCAGCAGCGTCAGAATGAACACTGAAGCTTTCTTT.

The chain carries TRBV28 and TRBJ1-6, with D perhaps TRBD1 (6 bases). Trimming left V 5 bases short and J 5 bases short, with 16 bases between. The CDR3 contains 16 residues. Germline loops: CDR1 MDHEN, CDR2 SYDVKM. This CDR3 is CASSPSLGGNNSPLHF. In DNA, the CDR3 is TGTGCCAGCAGTCCCTCCTTAGGGGGAAATAATTCACCCCTCCACTTT.

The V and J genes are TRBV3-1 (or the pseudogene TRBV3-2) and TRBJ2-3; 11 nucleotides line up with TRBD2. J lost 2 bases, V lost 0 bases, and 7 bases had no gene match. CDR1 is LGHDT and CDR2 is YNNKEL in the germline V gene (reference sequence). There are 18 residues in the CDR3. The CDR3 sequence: CASSQEALAGGHTDTQYF. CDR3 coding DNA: TGTGCCAGCAGCCAAGAAGCGCTAGCGGGGGGCCACACAGATACGCAGTATTTT.

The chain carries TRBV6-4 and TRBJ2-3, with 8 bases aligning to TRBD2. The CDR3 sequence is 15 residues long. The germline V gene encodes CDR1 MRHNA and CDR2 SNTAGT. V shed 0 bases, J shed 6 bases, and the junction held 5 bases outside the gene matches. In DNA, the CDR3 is TGTGCCAGCAGTGACTCTGCGGGGGGCAGGGATACGCAGTATTTT. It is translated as CASSDSAGGRDTQYF.

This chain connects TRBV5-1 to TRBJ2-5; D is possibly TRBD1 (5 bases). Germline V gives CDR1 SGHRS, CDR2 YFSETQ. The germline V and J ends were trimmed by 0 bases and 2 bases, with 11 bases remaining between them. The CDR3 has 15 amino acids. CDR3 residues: CASSLGATVQETQYF. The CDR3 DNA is TGCGCCAGCAGCTTGGGGGCGACAGTTCAAGAGACCCAGTACTTC.